The source of this T cell receptor (beta chain) is a study of human T cells and chemical hapten exposure. Study-level results: No alteration of TCRs above 1 in 1000 frequency was seen with DPC sensitization.

Germline CDR1 reads KGHSH; CDR2 reads LQKENI. The J segment lost 3 bases and the V segment lost 5 bases, leaving 10 bases of the junction unmatched. CDR3 length: 16 residues. This clonotype was seen at least ten times. Its antigen is currently unknown. TCRdb reprocessed the RACE reads via MiXCR and lists one record per CDR3 protein. Seen here are under 450,000 distinct CDR3 sequences, roughly 4.8% observed once, and the top ten hold roughly 2.4%. This sample's time point: patch test 1, 2 weeks after DPC sensitization. Indicated treatment: therapeutic diphenylcyclopropenone sensitization with weekly scalp DPC.

The clonotype was recovered from a woman aged 50 to 60 with alopecia areata. Some clones in this sample may be carry-over from other donors' samples. The chain joins TRBV18 to TRBJ2-7; 10 positions match TRBD1. The specimen comprised whole blood, sampled in connection with sensitization to the hapten diphenylcyclopropenone (DPC). This CDR3 is CASSSPRGTGVYEQYF. The CDR3 region has the DNA TGTGCCAGCTCATCCCCTAGGGGGACAGGGGTCTACGAGCAGTACTTC.